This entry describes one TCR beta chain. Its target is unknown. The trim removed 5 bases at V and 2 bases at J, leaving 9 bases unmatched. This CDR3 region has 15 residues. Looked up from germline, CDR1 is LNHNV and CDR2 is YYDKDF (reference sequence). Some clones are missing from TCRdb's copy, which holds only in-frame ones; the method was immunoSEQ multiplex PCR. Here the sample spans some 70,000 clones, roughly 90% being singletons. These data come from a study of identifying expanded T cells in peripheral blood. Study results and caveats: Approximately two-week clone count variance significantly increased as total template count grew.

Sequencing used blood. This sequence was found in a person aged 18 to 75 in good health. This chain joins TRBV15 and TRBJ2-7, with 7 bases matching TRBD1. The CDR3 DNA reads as TGTGCCACCAGCGTGACAGGGAGAGGAACCTACGAGCAGTACTTC. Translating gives CATSVTGRGTYEQYF.